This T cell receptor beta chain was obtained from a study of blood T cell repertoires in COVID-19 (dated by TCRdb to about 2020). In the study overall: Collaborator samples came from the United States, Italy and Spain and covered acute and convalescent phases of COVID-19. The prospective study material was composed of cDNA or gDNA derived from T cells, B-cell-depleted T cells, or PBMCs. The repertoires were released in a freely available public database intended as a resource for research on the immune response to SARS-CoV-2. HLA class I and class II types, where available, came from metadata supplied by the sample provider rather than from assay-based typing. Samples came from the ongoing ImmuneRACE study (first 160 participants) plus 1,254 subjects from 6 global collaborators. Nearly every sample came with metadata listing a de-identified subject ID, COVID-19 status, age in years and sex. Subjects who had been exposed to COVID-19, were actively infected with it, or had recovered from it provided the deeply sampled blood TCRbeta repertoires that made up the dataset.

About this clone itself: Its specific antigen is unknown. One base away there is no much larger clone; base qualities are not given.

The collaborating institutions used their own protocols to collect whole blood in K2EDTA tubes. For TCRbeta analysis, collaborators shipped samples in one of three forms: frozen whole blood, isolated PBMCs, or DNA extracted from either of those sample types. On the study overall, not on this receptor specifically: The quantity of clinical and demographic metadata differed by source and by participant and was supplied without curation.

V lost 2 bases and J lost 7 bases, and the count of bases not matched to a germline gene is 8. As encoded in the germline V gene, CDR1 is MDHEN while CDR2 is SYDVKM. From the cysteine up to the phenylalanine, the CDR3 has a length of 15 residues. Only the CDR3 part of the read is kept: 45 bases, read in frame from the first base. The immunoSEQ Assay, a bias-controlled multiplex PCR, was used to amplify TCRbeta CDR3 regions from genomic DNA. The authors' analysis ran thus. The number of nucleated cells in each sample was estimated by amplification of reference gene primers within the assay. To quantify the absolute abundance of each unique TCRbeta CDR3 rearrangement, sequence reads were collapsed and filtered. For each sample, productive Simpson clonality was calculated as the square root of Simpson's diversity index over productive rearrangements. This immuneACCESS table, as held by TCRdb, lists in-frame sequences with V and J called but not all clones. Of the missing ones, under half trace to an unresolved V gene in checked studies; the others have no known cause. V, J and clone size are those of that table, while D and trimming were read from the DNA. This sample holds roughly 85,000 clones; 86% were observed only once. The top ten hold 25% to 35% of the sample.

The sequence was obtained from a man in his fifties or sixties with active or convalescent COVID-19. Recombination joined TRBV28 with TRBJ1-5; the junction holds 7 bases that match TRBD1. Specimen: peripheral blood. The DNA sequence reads TGTGCCAGCAGTTTAATCCGACAGGGTATGCAGCCCCAGCATTTT. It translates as CASSLIRQGMQPQHF.